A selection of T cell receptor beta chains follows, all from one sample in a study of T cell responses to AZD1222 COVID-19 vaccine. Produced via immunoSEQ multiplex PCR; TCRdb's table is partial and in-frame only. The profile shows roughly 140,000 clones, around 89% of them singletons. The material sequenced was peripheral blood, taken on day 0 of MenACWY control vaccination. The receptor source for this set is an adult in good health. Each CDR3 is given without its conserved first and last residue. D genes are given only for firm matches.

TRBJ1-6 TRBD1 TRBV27 ASSANRGVYNSPLH
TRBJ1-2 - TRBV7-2 ASSRPPGGYT
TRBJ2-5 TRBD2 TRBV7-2 ASSFRSGGVQETQY
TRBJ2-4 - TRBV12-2 ASRSNGGSENIQY
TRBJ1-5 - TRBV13 ASSLGPGDRPQH
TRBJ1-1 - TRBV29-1 SVEGYFAEAF
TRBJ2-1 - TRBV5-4 ASSSPGSSSYNEQF
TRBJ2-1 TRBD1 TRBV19 ASGQGGSYNEQF
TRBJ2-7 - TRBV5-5 ASSLTTKNYEQY
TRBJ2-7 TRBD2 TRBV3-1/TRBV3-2 ASSQDLVWGGAYEQY
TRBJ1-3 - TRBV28 ASSLMGGNTIY
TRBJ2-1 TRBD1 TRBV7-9 ASSDRGGYNEQF
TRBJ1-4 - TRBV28 ASSSGGEEKLF
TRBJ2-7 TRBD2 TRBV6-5 ASSPGTKSYEQY
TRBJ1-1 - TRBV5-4 ASSFDTNTEAF
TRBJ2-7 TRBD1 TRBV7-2 ASQRDRGNYEQY
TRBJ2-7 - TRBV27 ASSPQGYEQY
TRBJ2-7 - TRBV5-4 ASSFRQGTFSYEQY
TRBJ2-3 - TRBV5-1 ASSSSLLSTDTQY
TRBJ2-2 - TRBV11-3 ASSLKLTGELF
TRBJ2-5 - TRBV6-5 ASSGAGVGGETQY
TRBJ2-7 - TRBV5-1 ASSPGGGGYEQY
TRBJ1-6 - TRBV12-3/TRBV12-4 ASSFDSSPLH
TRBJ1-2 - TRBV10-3 AISGGPIYGYT
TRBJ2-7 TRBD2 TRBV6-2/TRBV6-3 ASSHTFAGRSSYEQY
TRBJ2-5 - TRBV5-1 ASSLRTAQETQY
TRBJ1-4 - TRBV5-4 ASTKGKANEKLF
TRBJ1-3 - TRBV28 ASSSLDISGNTIY
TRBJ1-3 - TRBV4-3 ASSQGSGWASGNTIY
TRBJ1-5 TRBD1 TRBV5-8 ASSLGSGGVNQPQH
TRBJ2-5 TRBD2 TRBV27 ASSFDGGGLRTQY
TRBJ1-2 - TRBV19 ASQEGHIDYGYT
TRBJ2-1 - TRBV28 ASTRGGLLEQF
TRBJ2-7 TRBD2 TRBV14 ASSQPGLVYEQY
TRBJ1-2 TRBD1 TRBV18 ASSLPTGAYGYT
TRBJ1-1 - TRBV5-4 ASSQADRFNTEAF
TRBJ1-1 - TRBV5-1 ASSLAHGGGTEAF
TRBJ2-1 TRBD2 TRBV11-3 ASSLASRLAGNNEQF
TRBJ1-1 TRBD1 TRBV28 ASSSPSAREGALWTEAF
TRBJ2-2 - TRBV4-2 ASSQVGRANTGELF
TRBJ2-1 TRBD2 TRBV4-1 ASSQDDLAGRSEQF
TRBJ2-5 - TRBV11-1 ASSPGVTGTKETQY
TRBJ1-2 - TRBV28 ASNGGYYGYT
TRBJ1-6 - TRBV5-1 ASSRDLSSYNSPLH
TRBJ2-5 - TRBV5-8 ASSLGSGSGETQY
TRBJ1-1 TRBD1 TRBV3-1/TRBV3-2 ASSPLTRTGAAF
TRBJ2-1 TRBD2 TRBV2 ASARERGGNEQF
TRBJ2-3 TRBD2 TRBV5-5 ASIILGTSGRTVADTQY
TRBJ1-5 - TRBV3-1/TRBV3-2 ASSQDWQGNQPQH
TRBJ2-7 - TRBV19 ATRKGLDTSYEQY
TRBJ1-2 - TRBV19 ASSMQSSYGYT
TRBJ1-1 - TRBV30 AWTWWGSEKGEAF